This TCR beta chain was found in a study of OX40 agonist ivuxolimab in advanced cancers. Looked up from germline, CDR1 is SGHKS and CDR2 is YYEKEE (reference sequence). CDR3 length: 20 residues. Trimming shortened V by 3 bases and J by 0 bases, and 24 bases separated the two germline ends. As concerns this clone: Antigen specificity is unknown.

Clones were sequenced by immunoSEQ multiplex PCR, and TCRdb holds only the in-frame ones, with some missing. The sample includes about 60,000 clones, 88% of them seen just once. General study points: The study observed clonal expansion of CD4+ and CD8+ blood T cells by week 6 at 0.1 to 3.0 mg/kg. Some nonresponders also had low normalized T-cell clonal expansion.

The chain recombines TRBV5-5 with TRBJ1-4, with a weak D call TRBD1 (6 bases). This sequence was found in an adult with an advanced solid tumor such as melanoma, head and neck, liver or kidney cancer. This specimen consisted of CD4+ or CD8+ T cells sorted from blood, obtained in a trial of the OX40 agonist ivuxolimab. CDR3 sequence reads: CASSWATGQPTLATNEKLFF. In nucleotides, the CDR3 is TGTGCCAGCAGCTGGGCGACCGGACAGCCTACCCTTGCAACTAATGAAAAACTGTTTTTT.